These 29 T cell receptor beta chains originate from one sample sequenced in a study of early T cells in non-severe SARS-CoV-2 infection. Each CDR3 protein is one row after TCRdb ran MiXCR on the 5' RACE reads. The sample includes more than 95,000 distinct CDR3 sequences, just under 15% of them seen just once. The material sequenced was whole blood. These receptors were collected from an adult who was a healthcare worker with PCR-confirmed SARS-CoV-2 infection or an uninfected control (not recorded which).

The chain has TRBV5-4 and TRBJ2-1, with TRBD2 identical over 9 bases. The V and J ends lost 2 bases and 1 base, in that order; junction bases with no gene match: 4. Germline CDR1 SGHNT, CDR2 YYREEE (reference sequence). CDR3 length: 16 amino acids. The CDR3 spells CASSLSSGVSYNEQFF. The CDR3, as DNA: TGTGCCAGCAGCTTATCTAGCGGGGTATCCTACAATGAGCAGTTCTTC.

The table lists this clonotype with a few counts. CDR3 nucleotide sequence: TGTGCCAGCAGTTTTGAAGTAGCGGAGCAGTTCTTC. Its translation is CASSFEVAEQFF. The gene calls are TRBV12-3 or TRBV12-4 and TRBJ2-1; the D gene is possibly TRBD2 (5 bases). The V and J ends lost 3 bases and 10 bases respectively, with 10 bases between them. This CDR3 spans 12 amino acids.

This clonotype has only a few counts. The J gene is TRBJ1-1, the V gene TRBV9; D is ambiguous. With 3 bases removed from V and 6 bases from J, the gap between germline ends came to 15 bases. The CDR3 is 14 amino acids. The V gene's germline CDR1 is SGDLS and CDR2 YYNGEE. CDR3 protein: CASSGLPMGAEAFF. CDR3 bases: TGTGCCAGCAGCGGCCTCCCGATGGGCGCTGAAGCTTTCTTT.

This clonotype was picked up a small number of times. The V gene is TRBV18, the J gene TRBJ2-6, with D possibly TRBD2 on 5 matching bases. The V gene lost 3 bases and the J gene lost 0 bases, with 9 bases spanning the gap. The CDR3 has 16 amino acids. The germline gives CDR1 KGHSH, CDR2 LQKENI. The CDR3 nucleotides read TGTGCCAGCTCACCTGTTGGGAGCTCTGGGGCCAACGTCCTGACTTTC. Its protein is CASSPVGSSGANVLTF. Combining the CDR3 with reference TRBV18 and TRBJ2-6 gives the whole variable domain NAGVMQNPRHLVRRRGQEARLRCSPMKGHSHVYWYRQLPEEGLKFMVYLQKENIIDESGMPKERFSAEFPKEGPSILRIQQVVRGDSAAYFCASSPVGSSGANVLTFGAGSRLTVL.

This clonotype has a handful of counts. The chain couples TRBV5-6 to TRBJ2-2, with a possible D match to TRBD1 (7 bases). Trimming removed 7 bases from V and 5 bases from J, with 15 bases in between. Germline CDR1 SGHDT, CDR2 YYEEEE. This CDR3 comprises 14 residues. CDR3 nucleotide sequence: TGTGCCAGCGCGGGGACAGTGAATACCGGGGAGCTGTTTTTT. Translating it yields CASAGTVNTGELFF. The entire variable domain, with the rest obtained from reference TRBV5-6 and TRBJ2-2, is as follows: DAGVTQSPTHLIKTRGQQVTLRCSPKSGHDTVSWYQQALGQGPQFIFQYYEEEERQRGNFPDRFSGHQFPNYSSELNVNALLLGDSALYLCASAGTVNTGELFFGEGSRLTVL.

The chain combines TRBV12-3 or TRBV12-4 with TRBJ2-2; D unclear. V was trimmed by 6 bases and J by 0 bases, leaving 11 bases between them. CDR3 length: 15 residues. CDR3 loop: CASRGSPANTGELFF. In DNA, the CDR3 is TGTGCCAGCAGGGGCAGCCCTGCGAACACCGGGGAGCTGTTTTTT.

This clonotype was detected ten times or more. The gene calls are TRBV18 and TRBJ1-3, with D possibly TRBD1 on 5 matching bases. The germline V and J ends were trimmed by 6 bases and 0 bases, with 18 bases remaining between them. CDR1 KGHSH and CDR2 LQKENI come from the germline V gene. The CDR3 spans 17 residues. The CDR3 DNA is TGTGCCAGCTCTCCGATAACAGGATCGAGCTCTGGAAACACCATATATTTT. It is translated as CASSPITGSSSGNTIYF.

In this sample, this clonotype turned up many times. This sequence joins TRBV15 and TRBJ2-3, with 16 bases matching TRBD2. This CDR3 is 17 amino acids long. CDR1 LNHNV and CDR2 YYDKDF come from the germline V gene (reference sequence). V lost 4 bases to trimming and J lost 0 bases; unmatched junction nucleotides: 1. The CDR3 protein is CATSMGLAGGSTDTQYF. CDR3 nucleotide sequence: TGTGCCACCAGCATGGGACTAGCGGGGGGGAGCACAGATACGCAGTATTTT.

In its sample, this clonotype was seen a few times. V is TRBV18 and J is TRBJ1-1; D not certain. Per germline, CDR1 KGHSH and CDR2 LQKENI. This CDR3 comprises 14 residues. V lost 3 bases to trimming and J lost 6 bases, with 14 bases between them. The CDR3 nucleotides read TGTGCCAGCTCACCCAGGAGCGTAGATGCTGAAGCTTTCTTT. Translating gives CASSPRSVDAEAFF.

The sample holds a few counts of this clonotype. This chain links TRBV18 with TRBJ2-1; D is perhaps TRBD1 or TRBD2 (7 bases each). Germline V gene data show CDR1 as KGHSH and CDR2 as LQKENI. The CDR3 covers 15 residues. V lost 6 bases to trimming and J lost 5 bases, with 17 bases between them. The chain's CDR3 is CASSPQGGGNNEQFF. The CDR3 coding sequence is TGTGCCAGCTCCCCTCAGGGAGGGGGCAACAATGAGCAGTTCTTC.

V usage is TRBV3-1 and J usage is TRBJ2-5; possibly TRBD2 for D (6 bases). This CDR3 region has 14 residues. V lost 4 bases and J lost 5, with 14 bases in between. The germline V gene encodes CDR1 LGHDT and CDR2 YNNKEL (reference sequence). The CDR3 sequence is CASSPRDFTETQYF. Here the CDR3 DNA reads TGTGCCAGCAGCCCCCGGGACTTCACCGAGACCCAGTACTTC.

J is TRBJ1-1 and V is TRBV15, with D maybe TRBD1 (6 bases). Germline V gene lookup returns CDR1 LNHNV and CDR2 YYDKDF (reference sequence). The CDR3 totals 16 residues. V was cut by 1 base and J by 8 bases, with 20 bases left in between. The chain's CDR3 is CATSRAGARGEVEAFF. In nucleotides, the CDR3 is TGTGCCACCAGCAGAGCAGGGGCGAGAGGGGAAGTCGAAGCTTTCTTT.

V usage is TRBV7-9 and J usage is TRBJ2-7, with TRBD1 identical over 7 bases. Germline-derived CDR1 and CDR2 are SEHNR and FQNEAQ (reference sequence). The trim removed 3 bases at V and 6 bases at J, leaving 8 bases unmatched. CDR3 length: 14 residues. This CDR3 reads CASSFVRDSSEQYF. CDR3 nucleotides: TGTGCCAGCAGCTTCGTCAGGGACAGCAGCGAGCAGTACTTC.

This clonotype was seen a few times. This chain connects TRBV12-3 or TRBV12-4 to TRBJ2-4; TRBD2 matches at 9 bases. Unmatched junction bases numbered 22, after V lost 7 bases and J lost 0 bases. CDR3 size: 21 residues. CDR3 protein: CASTYLKSGGLFPLAKNIQYF. Here the CDR3 DNA reads TGTGCCAGCACCTACCTTAAGAGCGGGGGGCTCTTCCCATTAGCCAAAAACATTCAGTACTTC.

This clonotype was observed at least ten times. The chain carries TRBV2 and TRBJ1-1; D remains ambiguous. CDR1 is SNHLY, CDR2 FYNNEI, per germline. The CDR3 totals 13 residues. V was cut by 8 bases and J by 3 bases, with 13 bases left in between. The DNA of the CDR3 is TGTGCCAGCCTACCCAAGGGCGACACTGAAGCTTTCTTT. Translated, it gives CASLPKGDTEAFF.

This clonotype was seen only a few times. This chain uses TRBV20-1 with TRBJ2-1, with 9 bases that match TRBD1. This CDR3 region has 15 residues. CDR1 DFQATT and CDR2 SNEGSKA come from the germline V gene (reference sequence). Unmatched junction bases numbered 10, after V lost 3 bases and J lost 7 bases. CDR3 nucleotides: TGCAGTGCTAGGACAGGGGGAGAGAGAGTTAATGAGCAGTTCTTC. Amino acids: CSARTGGERVNEQFF.

This sequence joins TRBV5-1 and TRBJ2-1, with 8 bases aligning to TRBD2. Looked up from germline, CDR1 is SGHRS and CDR2 is YFSETQ. The CDR3 is made up of 14 amino acids. The V gene end was trimmed by 0 bases and the J gene end by 10 bases; junction bases not matched to a gene: 6. In nucleotides, the CDR3 is TGCGCCAGCAGCTTGGCAGCGGGGGCCAGGGAGCAGTTCTTC. It yields the protein CASSLAAGAREQFF. Supplemented by reference TRBV5-1 and TRBJ2-1, the full variable domain reads KAGVTQTPRYLIKTRGQQVTLSCSPISGHRSVSWYQQTPGQGLQFLFEYFSETQRNKGNFPGRFSGRQFSNSRSEMNVSTLELGDSALYLCASSLAAGAREQFFGPGTRLTVL.

The chain has TRBV18 and TRBJ1-1; TRBD1 is a possible D gene (6 bases). Trimming took 2 bases from V and 3 from J, leaving 19 bases between them. Germline-derived CDR1 and CDR2 are KGHSH and LQKENI. The CDR3 runs 17 residues. The DNA of the CDR3 is TGTGCCAGCTCACCATCGGCACAGGGTTTATCCTACACTGAAGCTTTCTTT. This translates into CASSPSAQGLSYTEAFF.

There are a few counts of this clonotype. V and J are TRBV30 and TRBJ2-7; D not certain. This CDR3 contains 11 residues. The ends were cut back, 2 bases at V and 5 bases at J, with 7 bases in the middle. Germline V gene sequence: CDR1 GTSNPN, CDR2 SVGIG (reference sequence). The CDR3 DNA reads as TGTGCCTGGAGTCCACGAAACGAGCAGTACTTC. Residues: CAWSPRNEQYF.

There are a few counts of this clonotype. The chain uses TRBV6-5 and TRBJ1-5, with D unresolved. The V gene lost 2 bases and the J gene lost 7 bases, with 12 bases spanning the gap. CDR1 is MNHEY, CDR2 SVGAGI, per germline. The CDR3 is 14 amino acids. CDR3 residues: CASSYARNRQPQHF. The CDR3 DNA is TGTGCCAGCAGTTACGCCAGGAATCGACAGCCCCAGCATTTT.

Only a few counts were recorded for this clonotype. V and J are TRBV2 and TRBJ1-3; D possibly corresponds to TRBD1 (6 bases). The CDR3 runs to 13 residues. Trimming cost V 7 bases and J 8 bases, with 15 bases left between them. In germline, CDR1 is SNHLY, CDR2 FYNNEI. The CDR3 DNA follows: TGTGCCAGCAAGGGGGACGTGATGGACACCATATATTTT. Translated: CASKGDVMDTIYF.

This clonotype came up many times. In DNA, the CDR3 is TGTGCCAGCAGCTTATTGGGGACAGGGATCGATGAGCAGTTCTTC. This sequence encodes CASSLLGTGIDEQFF. This chain connects TRBV7-8 to TRBJ2-1, with TRBD1 matching over 9 bases. With 2 bases clipped from V and 8 bases from J, the junction kept 7 bases outside the gene matches. The CDR3 consists of 15 residues. Germline CDR1 and CDR2: SGHVS and FQNEAQ. The whole variable domain, filled in from reference TRBV7-8 and TRBJ2-1, reads GAGVSQSPRYKVAKRGQDVALRCDPISGHVSLFWYQQALGQGPEFLTYFQNEAQLDKSGLPSDRFFAERPEGSVSTLKIQRTQQEDSAVYLCASSLLGTGIDEQFFGPGTRLTVL.

The table lists this clonotype with a few counts. The V call is TRBV3-1, the J call TRBJ2-3; D may correspond to TRBD1 or TRBD2 (5 bases each). The germline gives CDR1 LGHDT, CDR2 YNNKEL (reference sequence). This CDR3 spans 13 amino acids. V was clipped by 5 bases and J by 8 bases, with 14 bases between them. The CDR3 here is CASSRGALGTQYF. DNA for the CDR3: TGTGCCAGCAGCAGAGGGGCACTGGGTACGCAGTATTTT.

This clonotype has just a few counts. The chain is built from TRBV11-2 and TRBJ2-1; D call uncertain. The CDR3 runs to 16 residues. V shed 3 bases and J shed 0 bases, with 12 bases lying between them. Germline-derived CDR1 and CDR2 are SGHAT and FQNNGV. The chain's CDR3 is CASSLGYLSSYNEQFF. The DNA for the CDR3 is TGTGCCAGCAGCTTGGGGTACCTAAGCTCCTACAATGAGCAGTTCTTC.

The table lists this clonotype with a few counts. The genes are TRBV24-1 and TRBJ2-7, with D perhaps matching TRBD1 (5 bases). V was clipped by 4 bases and J by 6 bases, with 12 bases between them. CDR1 is KGHDR, CDR2 SFDVKD, per germline. The CDR3 runs to 13 residues. This CDR3 reads CATSDSQGLEQYF. CDR3 DNA: TGTGCCACCAGTGACTCTCAGGGCCTCGAGCAGTACTTC.

The gene calls are TRBV6-6 and TRBJ1-1, with D maybe TRBD1 (5 bases). The length of the CDR3 is 14 residues. The V end was cut by 8 bases, the J end by 5 bases, with 18 bases between. Germline lookup yields CDR1 MNHNY and CDR2 SVGAGI (reference sequence). CDR3 in DNA: TGTGCCAGCCTCCTAGCCGGGGGAGGGACTGAAGCTTTCTTT. Translated, it gives CASLLAGGGTEAFF.

This clonotype showed up just a few times. J is TRBJ2-7 and V is TRBV4-1, with 8 bases that match TRBD2. This CDR3 has 15 amino acids. Germline V lookup: CDR1 MGHRA, CDR2 YSYEKL. Losses at the gene ends were 4 bases for V and 2 bases for J; bases not matched to a gene: 7. The CDR3 region has the DNA TGCGCCAGCAGCCCGGATAGCGGGGAAACCTACGAGCAGTACTTC. This sequence encodes CASSPDSGETYEQYF.

The chain has TRBV19 and TRBJ1-4, with D hard to call. CDR3 length equals 15 residues. The germline gives CDR1 LNHDA, CDR2 SQIVND (reference sequence). Trimming removed 7 bases from V and 0 bases from J, with 12 bases in between. The CDR3 nucleotides are TGTGCCAGTATGGCCTCGGAGGCAACTAATGAAAAACTGTTTTTT. Translating gives CASMASEATNEKLFF. Together with reference TRBV19 and TRBJ1-4, the CDR3 gives the full variable domain: DGGITQSPKYLFRKEGQNVTLSCEQNLNHDAMYWYRQDPGQGLRLIYYSQIVNDFQKGDIAEGYSVSREKKESFPLTVTSAQKNPTAFYLCASMASEATNEKLFFGSGTQLSVL.

The chain employs TRBV21-1 and TRBJ2-1; the tabulated D call, TRBD1, remains unverified against the DNA. TRBV21-1 is labeled a pseudogene. The CDR3 totals 16 residues. The CDR3, as DNA: TGTGCCAGCAGCAAAGAAGAGGGCAGGGGTCTTGGTGAGCAGTTCTTC. Its protein product is CASSKEEGRGLGEQFF.